A selection of T cell receptor beta chains follows, all from one sample in a study of T cells in Graves' hyperthyroidism and ophthalmopathy. From the multiplex PCR reads, TCRdb called clonotypes with MiXCR, one entry per CDR3 protein. Of over 250,000 distinct CDR3 sequences in the sample, approximately 13% were seen once. The sample comprised blood. These receptors all come from a woman between 40 and 55 years old with Graves' ophthalmopathy. Each CDR3 is given with its conserved first and last residue. Each record gives: J gene, D gene, V gene, clone size, CDR3 protein, CDR3 DNA. A D gene is named only where the DNA matches it firmly. Not all rows give a size; the values are once, few, many and, for expanded clones, a class.

j_gene: TRBJ1-1; d_gene: -; v_gene: TRBV28; abundance: many; CDR3aa: CALSPGGIGAEAFF; CDR3nt: TGTGCCTTAAGTCCGGGGGGCATTGGAGCTGAAGCTTTCTTT
j_gene: TRBJ2-1; d_gene: TRBD2; v_gene: TRBV7-9; abundance: many; CDR3aa: CASSLRASGLYNEQFF; CDR3nt: TGTGCCAGCAGCTTAAGGGCTAGCGGGCTCTACAATGAGCAGTTCTTC
j_gene: TRBJ2-5; d_gene: TRBD2; v_gene: TRBV20-1; abundance: many; CDR3aa: CSARKLAGATRSETQYF; CDR3nt: TGCAGTGCTAGGAAGCTAGCGGGGGCTACGCGGTCGGAGACCCAGTACTTC
j_gene: TRBJ2-1; d_gene: -; v_gene: TRBV4-1; abundance: few; CDR3aa: CASSYRGVRSNEQFF; CDR3nt: TGCGCCAGCAGCTATAGGGGGGTCCGAAGCAATGAGCAGTTCTTC
j_gene: TRBJ1-5; d_gene: -; v_gene: TRBV10-1; abundance: many; CDR3aa: CASSVEGYQPQHF; CDR3nt: TGCGCCAGCAGTGTGGAGGGGTACCAGCCCCAGCATTTT
j_gene: TRBJ2-3; d_gene: -; v_gene: TRBV12-3/TRBV12-4; abundance: many; CDR3aa: CASSHLGPPGTDTQYF; CDR3nt: TGTGCCAGCAGTCATCTGGGACCACCGGGTACAGATACGCAGTATTTT
j_gene: TRBJ2-7; d_gene: -; v_gene: TRBV12-3/TRBV12-4; abundance: many; CDR3aa: CASSFGWDLPLYEQYF; CDR3nt: TGTGCCAGCAGTTTTGGGTGGGACCTCCCCCTGTACGAGCAGTACTTC
j_gene: TRBJ1-3; d_gene: -; v_gene: TRBV12-3/TRBV12-4; abundance: -; CDR3aa: CASRTQRLEVGNTIYF; CDR3nt: TGTGCCAGCAGAACCCAACGTTTGGAAGTAGGAAACACCATATATTTT
j_gene: TRBJ1-2; d_gene: -; v_gene: TRBV11-2; abundance: many; CDR3aa: CASTSQEGPNYGYTF; CDR3nt: TGTGCCAGCACCTCACAGGAGGGACCCAACTATGGCTACACCTTC
j_gene: TRBJ1-1; d_gene: -; v_gene: TRBV7-9; abundance: -; CDR3aa: CASSFPGRANTEAFF; CDR3nt: TGTGCCAGCAGTTTCCCGGGACGGGCGAACACTGAAGCTTTCTTT
j_gene: TRBJ1-5; d_gene: -; v_gene: TRBV28; abundance: many; CDR3aa: CASSSSRRNQPQHF; CDR3nt: TGTGCCAGCAGCTCGTCCCGCCGAAATCAGCCCCAGCATTTT
j_gene: TRBJ2-7; d_gene: TRBD2; v_gene: TRBV13; abundance: many; CDR3aa: CASSLSRTSGKRAAYEQYF; CDR3nt: TGTGCCAGCAGCTTATCCCGGACTAGCGGGAAACGAGCCGCCTACGAGCAGTACTTC
j_gene: TRBJ2-1; d_gene: -; v_gene: TRBV6-2/TRBV6-3; abundance: -; CDR3aa: CASSYSGRGDRRQFF; CDR3nt: TGTGCCAGCAGTTACTCGGGCCGGGGAGATCGGCGGCAGTTCTTC